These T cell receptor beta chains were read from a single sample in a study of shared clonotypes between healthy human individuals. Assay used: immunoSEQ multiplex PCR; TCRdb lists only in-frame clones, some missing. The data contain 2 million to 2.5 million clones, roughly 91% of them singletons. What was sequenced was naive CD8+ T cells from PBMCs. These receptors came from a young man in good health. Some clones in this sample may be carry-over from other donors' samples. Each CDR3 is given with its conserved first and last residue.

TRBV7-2,CASSLRVAGGPYEQYF
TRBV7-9,CASSNGFMKGARDEQFF
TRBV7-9,CASSLLSGVNEQFF
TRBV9,CASSVPADTQYF
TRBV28,CASSDSGPYNEQFF
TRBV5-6,CASSPPPGSEQYF
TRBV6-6,CASRIDRYPYEQYF
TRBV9,CASSPELGNRLSEQYF
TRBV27,CASSLSKSLGNIQYF
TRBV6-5,CASTSGPTYEQYF
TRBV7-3,CASSPRSYNEQFF
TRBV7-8,CASSLGGARTDTQYF
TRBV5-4,CASSLRPDSYEQYF
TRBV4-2,CAGSQDFRDQETQYF
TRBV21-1,CASRKRTVSRDYEQYF
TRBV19,CASSIQASYEQYF
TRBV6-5,CASSSPRVSSYNEQFF
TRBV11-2,CASSLLKDLAGTDTQYF
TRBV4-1,CASSQRGLAGDEQFF
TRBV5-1,CASRLGLASSYEQYF
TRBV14,CASSQDISGRRYNEQFF
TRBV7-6,CASSLNRVSHYEQYF
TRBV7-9,CASSSIYSNQPQHF
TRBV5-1,CASSLAWVWEEQYF
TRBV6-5,CASRPDRGSGNTIYF
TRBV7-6,CASSLTPGQGALEQYF
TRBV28,CASKLPGNSYEQYF
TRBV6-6,CASSWSGGPSYEQYF
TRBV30,CAWSVSGNHEQYF
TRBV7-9,CASSAVGRSYEQYF
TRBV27,CASSLGGIYGYTF
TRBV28,CASSYRGLSYEQYF
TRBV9,CASRSFVGEGNTGELFF
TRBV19,CATLDRESYNEQFF
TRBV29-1,CSVAPGTGVEQYF
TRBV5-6,CASSLGASELFF
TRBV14,CASSPSPISYGYTF
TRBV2,CASRIWQGAAYEQYF
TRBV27,CASSRDRDPSWEQYF
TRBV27,CASSLRGAGEQYF
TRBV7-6,CASSSSGTSGNNEQFF
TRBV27,CASSGEPYEQYF
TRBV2,CALRRAWEETQYF
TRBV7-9,CASSLSVGGNEQFF
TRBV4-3,CASSLGLAEYNEQFF